The source of this TCR beta chain is a study of control samples from healthy donors and cancer patients (dated by TCRdb to the early 2020s). A few counts support this clone. Its antigen is not yet known. Within one base of it there is no much larger clone, and no base qualities were kept. Libraries were made using the immunoSEQ multiplex PCR assay. What TCRdb holds here is the immuneACCESS table cut down to in-frame rearrangements. Part of the clones is not present; checked against another copy, under half of the missing clones reflect an unresolved V gene, and the others are unexplained. The sample table holds roughly 100,000 clones, of which around 82% were seen once. The ten largest clones capture over 10% of the sample. The receptor was derived from a woman in her forties or fifties in good health. What was sequenced was blood.

The DNA sequence follows: TGTGCCAGCAGCTTAGGGGGGGCCTCCTACGAGCAGTACTTC. The resulting protein is CASSLGGASYEQYF. The chain uses TRBV7-3 and TRBJ2-7; TRBD2 is perhaps the D gene, given 7 matching bases. From the cysteine up to the phenylalanine, the CDR3 has a length of 14 residues. Only the CDR3 DNA is retained, 42 bases long and in frame from the first base. Taken from the germline V gene, the CDR1 and CDR2 loops are SGHTA and FQGTGA. V and J lose 2 bases and 0 bases, and a span of 8 bases separates them.